One TCR beta chain is described in this entry. The V end was cut by 3 bases, the J end by 2 bases, with 11 bases between. CDR1 SQVTM and CDR2 ANQGSEA come from the germline V gene. CDR3 length: 14 residues. Ipilimumab, 1 mg/kg, started 14 to 28 days after autologous transplant. These data belong to a study of ipilimumab plus nivolumab after autologous stem cell transplantation. Generated by immunoSEQ multiplex PCR, the TCRdb table keeps only in-frame clones and is missing some. This sample has 17,000 or so clones, with 70% to 85% found just once. V gene TRBV29-1 combines with J gene TRBJ2-1; D is perhaps TRBD1 (5 bases). Source: PBMCs, taken in a trial of ipilimumab plus nivolumab as post-transplant consolidation. The TCR comes from a male donor with diffuse large B-cell lymphoma. The CDR3 sequence is CSVDSGHAYNEQFF. The DNA of the CDR3 is TGCAGCGTTGACTCAGGGCATGCCTACAATGAGCAGTTCTTC.